Below are 29 T cell receptor beta chains sequenced from a single sample in a study of CD8 T cells in ankylosing spondylitis. MiXCR, applied by TCRdb to the 5' RACE reads, yields one record per CDR3 protein. Among 200,000 to 300,000 distinct CDR3 sequences listed, more than 20% were seen once. Sequencing was carried out using blood, either unsorted or a sorted T cell fraction (not recorded which). The origin of the receptors is a male donor with ankylosing spondylitis or in good health (not recorded which).

The sample holds many counts of this clonotype. CDR3 bases: TGCAGTGCTAGAGATAGGGCAGAAAGAAACATTCAGTACTTC. Residues: CSARDRAERNIQYF. V usage is TRBV20-1 and J usage is TRBJ2-4; D gene unclear. V was clipped by 0 bases and J by 6 bases, with 12 bases between them. The length of the CDR3 is 14 residues. Germline CDR1 is DFQATT and CDR2 is SNEGSKA (reference sequence).

This rearrangement joins TRBV5-1 to TRBJ2-6, with D hard to call. The germline V gene has CDR1 SGHRS and CDR2 YFSETQ. V was shortened by 0 bases and J by 10 bases, with 11 bases between the two germline ends. The CDR3 contains 14 residues. Here the CDR3 reads CASSLVGSVNVLTF. The CDR3 nucleotides are TGCGCCAGCAGCTTGGTCGGCAGCGTGAACGTCCTGACTTTC.

This clonotype was observed at least ten times. The rearrangement joins TRBV4-1 to TRBJ2-2, with D possibly matching TRBD1 (5 bases). Germline V gene sequence: CDR1 MGHRA, CDR2 YSYEKL. This CDR3 spans 16 amino acids. V shed 7 bases and J shed 0 bases, with 15 bases lying between them. CDR3 residues: CASKDSRYANTGELFF. CDR3 DNA sequence: TGCGCCAGCAAAGACAGCAGATATGCGAACACCGGGGAGCTGTTTTTT.

The sample holds a few counts of this clonotype. The genes are TRBV12-3 or TRBV12-4 and TRBJ2-7; D gene uncertain. V lost 7 bases and J 6 bases, leaving 13 bases between the germline ends. The CDR3 runs 12 residues. CDR3 residues: CASKGNVGEQYF. The CDR3 DNA sequence: TGTGCCAGCAAGGGAAATGTCGGCGAGCAGTACTTC.

This clonotype has a count of ten or more. The chain has TRBV12-3 or TRBV12-4 and TRBJ2-5, with 8 bases aligning to TRBD2. V dropped 4 bases and J dropped 4; count of bases not matched to a gene: 11. The CDR3 is 16 amino acids. This chain's CDR3 is CASSYLSGGGRETQYF. In DNA form, the CDR3 reads TGTGCCAGCAGTTACCTTTCGGGGGGGGGCCGAGAGACCCAGTACTTC.

V gene TRBV27 combines with J gene TRBJ2-7, with D perhaps being TRBD1 or TRBD2 (5 bases each). The germline CDR1 and CDR2 sequences are MNHEY and SMNVEV (reference sequence). V was trimmed by 4 bases and J by 7 bases, leaving 14 bases between them. There are 13 residues in the CDR3. CDR3 loop: CASSSTSWGEQYF. CDR3 coding DNA: TGTGCCAGCAGTTCGACCTCCTGGGGGGAGCAGTACTTC.

Written as DNA, the CDR3 is TGCGCCAGCAGCTTGGCCCGGCGGGGGGGCGCGCTGGCGTATTTT. Translating it yields CASSLARRGGALAYF. The chain employs TRBV5-1 and TRBJ2-3, with TRBD2 matching 9 bases. Trimming took 0 bases from V and 14 from J; bases not matched to a gene: 13. CDR1 and CDR2 from the germline V gene are SGHRS and YFSETQ. The CDR3 contains 15 residues.

At least ten counts were recorded for this clonotype. The chain joins TRBV4-1 to TRBJ1-5; D call uncertain. Germline values: CDR1 MGHRA, CDR2 YSYEKL. CDR3 size: 15 residues. V dropped 2 bases and J dropped 3 bases, with 11 bases sitting between them. CDR3 bases: TGCGCCAGCAGCCAAATCGGTTTGGACAATCAGCCCCAGCATTTT. Translating gives CASSQIGLDNQPQHF.

The J gene is TRBJ2-1, the V gene TRBV6-2 or TRBV6-3; 9 positions agree with TRBD1. This CDR3 is built from 17 residues. The V and J ends lost 4 bases and 1 base, in that order; junction bases with no gene match: 8. In germline, CDR1 is MNHEY, CDR2 SVGEGT. In DNA form, the CDR3 reads TGTGCCAGCAGTTTTCTCTCCGGGACAGGGTCCTACAATGAGCAGTTCTTC. Its protein product is CASSFLSGTGSYNEQFF.

Ten or more counts support this clonotype. The V call is TRBV20-1, the J call TRBJ1-5; TRBD1 matches 9 bases. Germline CDR1 DFQATT, CDR2 SNEGSKA (reference sequence). The CDR3 is 12 residues long. V shed 5 bases and J 4 bases; nucleotides not matched to a gene: 0. The CDR3, as DNA: TGCAGTGCTGGGACAGGGAATCAGCCCCAGCATTTT. This encodes CSAGTGNQPQHF.

The V call is TRBV20-1, the J call TRBJ2-7, with 8 bases identical to TRBD1. This CDR3 contains 14 residues. V lost 8 bases, J lost 5 bases, and 14 bases stayed unmatched. CDR1 and CDR2 from the germline V gene are DFQATT and SNEGSKA (reference sequence). The CDR3 DNA follows: TGCAGTTTAGACCCCCCGGGACAGGTAAACGAGCAGTACTTC. Protein sequence: CSLDPPGQVNEQYF.

This clonotype came up many times. The rearrangement joins TRBV12-3 or TRBV12-4 to TRBJ1-5, with D uncertain. V shed 6 bases and J shed 2 bases, with 11 bases lying between them. The CDR3 is 14 residues long. Here the CDR3 reads CASSLHQGNQPQHF. For the CDR3, the DNA is TGTGCCAGCAGCCTCCACCAGGGCAATCAGCCCCAGCATTTT.

This chain uses TRBV10-3 with TRBJ2-5; 9 positions agree with TRBD2. The germline V gene has CDR1 ENHRY and CDR2 SYGVKD. The CDR3 is made up of 16 amino acids. Trimming cost V 2 bases and J 2 bases; bases outside gene matches: 6. CDR3 coding DNA: TGTGCCATCAGTGAGATACGGAGCGGGGGGCAAGAGACCCAGTACTTC. Translation gives CAISEIRSGGQETQYF.

This clonotype was recorded at least ten times. The chain combines TRBV12-3 or TRBV12-4 with TRBJ2-7; tentatively, D is TRBD1 (5 bases). The CDR3 length is 14 residues. V was trimmed by 3 bases and J by 4 bases, leaving 13 bases between them. CDR3 DNA: TGTGCCAGCAGTTTTAACAGGAGAGGTTACGAGCAGTACTTC. Translation gives CASSFNRRGYEQYF.

The chain combines TRBV7-3 with TRBJ2-3; 8 nucleotides align to TRBD2. Germline V lookup: CDR1 SGHTA, CDR2 FQGTGA. Losses at the gene ends were 3 bases for V and 5 bases for J; bases not matched to a gene: 10. The CDR3 consists of 16 residues. CDR3 DNA: TGTGCCAGCAGCTTGTCCCAACAAGCGGGGGAAGATACGCAGTATTTT. It specifies CASSLSQQAGEDTQYF.

This clonotype was seen a handful of times. V usage is TRBV7-3 and J usage is TRBJ1-2; 8 bases fit TRBD1. V shed 4 bases and J 5 bases; nucleotides not matched to a gene: 9. The CDR3 totals 15 residues. Germline loops: CDR1 SGHTA, CDR2 FQGTGA. The CDR3 loop is CASSSGQGARYGYTF. CDR3 DNA: TGTGCCAGCAGCTCAGGACAGGGAGCCAGGTATGGCTACACCTTC.

Many counts were recorded for this clonotype. The rearrangement joins TRBV20-1 to TRBJ2-3; unclear D gene. The germline gives CDR1 DFQATT, CDR2 SNEGSKA (reference sequence). This CDR3 region has 12 residues. Trimming took off 6 bases at V and 1 base at J, with 8 bases between the two ends. This CDR3 reads CSAQAGTDTQYF. For the CDR3, the DNA is TGCAGTGCCCAGGCTGGCACAGATACGCAGTATTTT.

This chain links TRBV20-1 with TRBJ1-5, with D tentatively TRBD1 (6 bases). Germline V CDR1 and CDR2: DFQATT, SNEGSKA (reference sequence). Deletions cut 5 bases from V and 4 bases from J, with 15 bases between. The length of the CDR3 is 14 residues. This CDR3 is CSAEQGPGNQPQHF. CDR3 DNA sequence: TGCAGTGCTGAACAGGGCCCGGGAAATCAGCCCCAGCATTTT.

The sample holds a few counts of this clonotype. The chain recombines TRBV29-1 with TRBJ2-3; possibly TRBD2 for D (5 bases). This CDR3 is built from 13 residues. Trimming took off 6 bases at V and 2 bases at J, with 12 bases between the two ends. In germline, CDR1 is SQVTM, CDR2 ANQGSEA. The CDR3 coding sequence is TGCAGCGTCCGTCGGGGTTTCACAGATACGCAGTATTTT. It yields the protein CSVRRGFTDTQYF.

CDR3 amino acids: CASSVRDYEQYF. The CDR3 DNA is TGTGCCAGCAGTGTCAGGGATTACGAGCAGTACTTC. The V call is TRBV12-3 or TRBV12-4, the J call TRBJ2-7; perhaps TRBD1 as D (5 bases). V lost 5 bases and J lost 4, with 9 bases in between. The CDR3 totals 12 residues.

This clonotype was picked up many times. CDR3 region: CASRGIQGINQPQHF. CDR3 nucleotide sequence: TGTGCCAGCAGAGGAATCCAGGGAATCAATCAGCCCCAGCATTTT. The chain uses TRBV2 and TRBJ1-5; perhaps TRBD1 as D (5 bases). The CDR3 runs to 15 residues. Germline CDR1 reads SNHLY; CDR2 reads FYNNEI. Trimming pared 6 bases from V and 3 bases from J, leaving 15 bases between.

This clonotype was found many times. V gene TRBV20-1 combines with J gene TRBJ2-7; D assignment may be TRBD1 or TRBD2 (6 bases each). Germline V CDR1 and CDR2: DFQATT, SNEGSKA (reference sequence). The V end was cut by 6 bases, the J end by 2 bases, with 17 bases between. The CDR3 sequence is 14 residues long. CDR3 sequence reads: CSARLGGTTYEQYF. The CDR3 DNA reads TGCAGTGCCCGGTTAGGAGGGACAACCTACGAGCAGTACTTC.

This clonotype appeared many times. The J gene is TRBJ1-1, the V gene TRBV6-5; D is ambiguous. The CDR3 runs 13 residues. V was shortened by 1 base and J by 1 base, with 4 bases between the two germline ends. CDR1 MNHEY and CDR2 SVGAGI come from the germline V gene. This CDR3 reads CASSYFRNTEAFF. For the CDR3, the DNA is TGTGCCAGCAGTTACTTTAGGAACACTGAAGCTTTCTTT.

This clonotype appeared many times. In DNA, the CDR3 is TGTGCCAGCAGCCCAGGGACAGGGTATCAGCCCCAGCATTTT. Translation gives CASSPGTGYQPQHF. The chain uses TRBV7-2 and TRBJ1-5; 9 bases fit TRBD1. Unmatched junction bases numbered 4, after V lost 5 bases and J lost 5 bases. Germline loops: CDR1 SGHTA, CDR2 FQGNSA. The CDR3 totals 14 residues.

This clonotype was found many times. The CDR3 coding sequence is TGTGCCATCATGAGTAGTGCCACAGATACGCAGTATTTT. Translated: CAIMSSATDTQYF. This rearrangement joins TRBV10-3 to TRBJ2-3; D unclear. Deletions cut 7 bases from V and 2 bases from J, with 10 bases between. Germline values: CDR1 ENHRY, CDR2 SYGVKD. The CDR3 is 13 amino acids.

The chain recombines TRBV7-2 with TRBJ2-1; 7 bases are shared with TRBD1. The V segment lost 5 bases and the J segment 8 bases; nucleotides outside the gene matches: 9. Per germline, CDR1 SGHTA and CDR2 FQGNSA. The CDR3 has 14 residues. CDR3 sequence: CASSPHRGRDEQFF. The CDR3 DNA follows: TGTGCCAGCAGCCCGCACAGGGGCAGGGATGAGCAGTTCTTC. Together with reference TRBV7-2 and TRBJ2-1, the CDR3 gives the full variable domain: GAGVSQSPSNKVTEKGKDVELRCDPISGHTALYWYRQSLGQGLEFLIYFQGNSAPDKSGLPSDRFSAERTGGSVSTLTIQRTQQEDSAVYLCASSPHRGRDEQFFGPGTRLTVL.

V gene TRBV5-5 combines with J gene TRBJ2-1; D gene uncertain. The CDR3 totals 17 residues. Between the trimmed V and J ends, which lost 4 bases and 2 bases, there was a span of 19 bases. The germline CDR1 and CDR2 sequences are SGHKS and YYEKEE (reference sequence). CDR3 protein: CASSLTGLKKTYNEQFF. In DNA, the CDR3 is TGTGCCAGCAGCCTAACGGGTCTGAAAAAGACCTACAATGAGCAGTTCTTC.

The table lists this clonotype with a few counts. The chain has TRBV20-1 and TRBJ2-3; 7 bases map to TRBD2. CDR1 DFQATT and CDR2 SNEGSKA come from the germline V gene (reference sequence). The ends lost 1 base at V and 3 bases at J; junction bases unmatched: 4. CDR3 length equals 14 residues. CDR3 in DNA: TGCAGTGCTAGAGCGCCTAGCGGTACAGATACGCAGTATTTT. It translates to CSARAPSGTDTQYF.

This clonotype was observed at least ten times. The chain links TRBV3-1 to TRBJ2-7; no firm D call. The CDR3 has 10 residues. Germline CDR1 and CDR2: LGHDT and YNNKEL (reference sequence). Trimming cost V 9 bases and J 6 bases, with 9 bases left between them. CDR3 sequence reads: CARTGSEQYF. The CDR3 DNA reads TGTGCCAGGACGGGCAGCGAGCAGTACTTC.